This TCR beta chain originates from a study of shared clonotypes between healthy human individuals. Study summary: In total, the donors were two women and a few men aged 18 to 49. Broader study findings: Apart from blood, nothing was sampled; tissue repertoires likely differ. Shared clonotypes across all four donors exceeded non-shared ones in generation probability.

The V end lost 6 bases, the J end lost 3 bases, and 18 bases lay between the germline ends. The CDR3 covers 15 residues. Per the germline V gene, CDR1 is LNHDA and CDR2 is SQIVND (reference sequence). Note on this clone: The antigen is unknown.

Replicate PCRs run on sorted subsets employed 150 to 250 ng DNA, about 27,000 T cell genomes. Sequencing used immunoSEQ multiplex PCR; TCRdb keeps in-frame clones, though not all of them. The repertoire holds some 1 million clones, with 65% to 80% as singletons. V usage is TRBV19 and J usage is TRBJ2-7, with D unclear. This TCR was sampled from a man aged 18 to 29 in good health. Sequencing was done on a sample of memory CD4+ T cells sorted from blood. Subset meaning: CD45RA-negative fraction. The CDR3 DNA sequence: TGTGCCAGTAGCTCTCCGGGTCAGAGAGGCTACGAGCAGTACTTC. Translation: CASSSPGQRGYEQYF.